These 30 T cell receptor beta chains were sequenced from one sample in a study of shared clonotypes between healthy human individuals. Clones were read by immunoSEQ multiplex PCR, and TCRdb kept only the in-frame ones, dropping some. The sample has roughly 2,300,000 clones, around 93% seen once. Sequencing was carried out using naive CD4+ T cells from PBMCs. Subset indicated: CD45RA+ positively selected. The receptors stem from a man aged 18 to 35 in good health. Some clones in this sample may be carry-over from other donors' samples.

The V and J genes are TRBV7-3 and TRBJ1-2; the match to TRBD1 covers 8 bases. CDR1 is SGHTA, CDR2 FQGTGA, per germline. This CDR3 has 16 amino acids. The trim removed 5 bases at V and 4 bases at J, leaving 12 bases unmatched. The CDR3 DNA follows: TGTGCCAGCAGCCTACACCAACCCGGGACAGGCTATGGCTACACCTTC. As protein: CASSLHQPGTGYGYTF.

This chain connects TRBV6-1 to TRBJ2-3, with 9 nucleotides matching TRBD2. The CDR3 has 17 residues. Looked up from germline, CDR1 is MNHNS and CDR2 is SASEGT. The ends lost 4 bases at V and 5 bases at J; junction bases unmatched: 13. Written as DNA, the CDR3 is TGTGCCAGCAGTGTTGGGGCGTCGGCGGGAGGGGTAGATACGCAGTATTTT. It yields the protein CASSVGASAGGVDTQYF.

The chain is built from TRBV5-4 and TRBJ2-3; tentatively, D is TRBD1 or TRBD2 (5 bases each). Trimming stripped 0 bases from V and 2 bases from J, with 7 bases between. CDR3 size: 14 residues. Germline CDR1 and CDR2: SGHNT and YYREEE (reference sequence). Here the CDR3 reads CASSLVGTTDTQYF. CDR3 nucleotide sequence: TGTGCCAGCAGCTTGGTTGGGACCACAGATACGCAGTATTTT.

The genes are TRBV5-6 and TRBJ2-5, with a weak D call TRBD2 (5 bases). Trimming took 3 bases from V and 4 from J, leaving 13 bases between them. The CDR3 contains 14 residues. Germline assignment: CDR1 SGHDT and CDR2 YYEEEE. DNA for the CDR3: TGTGCCAGCAGCTCGACTGCCGCGGGAGAGACCCAGTACTTC. It specifies CASSSTAAGETQYF.

The chain couples TRBV27 to TRBJ2-1, with 14 bases fitting TRBD2. The V and J ends lost 2 bases and 9 bases, in that order; junction bases with no gene match: 6. From germline, CDR1 is MNHEY and CDR2 SMNVEV (reference sequence). The CDR3 totals 16 residues. As DNA, the CDR3 is TGTGCCAGCAGTTTAAGACTAGCGGGAGGGCCCCGTGAGCAGTTCTTC. This sequence encodes CASSLRLAGGPREQFF.

This rearrangement joins TRBV11-3 to TRBJ2-3; 9 positions agree with TRBD1. Germline trimming cut 5 bases from V and 0 bases from J; bases unmatched to any gene: 3. The V gene's germline CDR1 is SGHNT and CDR2 YENEEA. CDR3 size: 15 residues. CDR3 in DNA: TGTGCCAGCAGCGCCGGGACAGGGAGCACAGATACGCAGTATTTT. It is translated as CASSAGTGSTDTQYF. Drawing the rest from reference TRBV11-3 and TRBJ2-3, the complete variable domain is EAGVVQSPRYKIIEKKQPVAFWCNPISGHNTLYWYLQNLGQGPELLIRYENEEAVDDSQLPKDRFSAERLKGVDSTLKIQPAELGDSAVYLCASSAGTGSTDTQYFGPGTRLTVL.

V is TRBV7-8 and J is TRBJ2-3; D could derive from TRBD1 or TRBD2 (6 bases each). Germline CDR1 is SGHVS and CDR2 is FQNEAQ. This CDR3 is 16 amino acids long. V lost 3 bases, J lost 3 bases, and 16 bases lay in between. CDR3 DNA: TGTGCCAGCAGCTTTGGGGCCCGGGGGCGAACAGATACGCAGTATTTT. This translates into CASSFGARGRTDTQYF.

For this clone: Other DNA sequences in the sample encode the same CDR3. CDR3 DNA sequence: TGTGCCATCAGTGGAGGGGACAGAGGCACAGATACGCAGTATTTT. Translating gives CAISGGDRGTDTQYF. The chain links TRBV10-3 to TRBJ2-3, with TRBD1 identical over 7 bases. The CDR3 runs 15 residues. From germline, CDR1 is ENHRY and CDR2 SYGVKD. With 4 bases clipped from V and 1 base from J, the junction kept 5 bases outside the gene matches.

CDR3 bases: TGCGCCAGCAGCTTGGGGCCAGCGGTCACCGGGGAGCTGTTTTTT. Residues: CASSLGPAVTGELFF. The rearrangement links TRBV5-1 to TRBJ2-2; the D gene is possibly TRBD2 (5 bases). Trimming pared 0 bases from V and 4 bases from J, leaving 10 bases between. CDR3 length equals 15 residues. The germline V gene has CDR1 SGHRS and CDR2 YFSETQ.

This sequence joins TRBV11-2 and TRBJ2-1, with TRBD2 matching over 7 bases. This CDR3 has 14 residues. V shed 2 bases, J shed 12 bases, and the junction held 10 bases outside the gene matches. Germline V CDR1 and CDR2: SGHAT, FQNNGV. CDR3 coding DNA: TGTGCCAGCAGCTTAAGGACTAGTTTCGGTTGGCAGTTCTTC. It translates to CASSLRTSFGWQFF.

V is TRBV10-3 and J is TRBJ2-2, with TRBD2 as a possible D gene (5 bases). The CDR3 runs 16 residues. The V and J ends lost 7 bases and 4 bases respectively, with 19 bases between them. Per germline, CDR1 ENHRY and CDR2 SYGVKD. The CDR3 DNA is TGTGCCATCACCTCCCGTGGGAGTGGTAGCACCGGGGAGCTGTTTTTT. Translation: CAITSRGSGSTGELFF.

This clone was seen just once. The chain recombines TRBV5-1 with TRBJ2-1, with D tentatively TRBD2 (5 bases). V lost 5 bases and J 10 bases, leaving 28 bases between the germline ends. CDR1 and CDR2 (germline): SGHRS, YFSETQ. The CDR3 spans 17 residues. CDR3 loop: CASSTSYWTRSPREQFF. The CDR3 region has the DNA TGCGCCAGCAGTACCTCCTACTGGACTCGCTCCCCCAGGGAGCAGTTCTTC.

The J gene is TRBJ2-3, the V gene TRBV4-2, with D possibly TRBD2 on 7 matching bases. This CDR3 is built from 17 residues. The V end lost 3 bases, the J end lost 1 base, and 17 bases lay between the germline ends. Germline CDR1 is LGHNA and CDR2 is YNFKEQ. In nucleotides, the CDR3 is TGTGCCAGCAGCCAGGAGGTAGGGAGGGGGGGCACAGATACGCAGTATTTT. Residues: CASSQEVGRGGTDTQYF.

The genes are TRBV5-1 and TRBJ2-7; TRBD1 or TRBD2 may be the D gene (6 bases each). Per the germline V gene, CDR1 is SGHRS and CDR2 is YFSETQ. The V gene lost 3 bases and the J gene lost 2 bases, with 15 bases spanning the gap. The CDR3 has 15 amino acids. The CDR3 spells CASSWGAGPPYEQYF. CDR3 nucleotide sequence: TGCGCCAGCAGCTGGGGGGCGGGACCACCCTACGAGCAGTACTTC.

This rearrangement joins TRBV2 to TRBJ2-3, with 7 bases matching TRBD2. V lost 6 bases, J lost 6 bases, and 9 bases stayed unmatched. The CDR3 loop spans 14 amino acids. Germline CDR1 reads SNHLY; CDR2 reads FYNNEI. For the CDR3, the DNA is TGTGCCAGCAGGGGCGGGAGTTTGGTGGATACGCAGTATTTT. This codes for CASRGGSLVDTQYF.

The chain combines TRBV6-1 with TRBJ1-2, with a weak D call TRBD1 (5 bases). Trimming stripped 6 bases from V and 6 bases from J, with 20 bases between. Per the germline V gene, CDR1 is MNHNS and CDR2 is SASEGT. CDR3 length: 15 residues. CDR3 DNA: TGTGCCAGCAGAAAGAGGCCCGGGGGGGAGGATGGCTACACCTTC. Its protein product is CASRKRPGGEDGYTF.

The chain recombines TRBV18 with TRBJ1-5, with D possibly matching TRBD1 (6 bases). V lost 3 bases and J 5 bases, leaving 14 bases between the germline ends. Germline loops: CDR1 KGHSH, CDR2 LQKENI. CDR3 length: 15 residues. The CDR3 loop reads CASSPSGAVDQPQHF. The CDR3, as DNA: TGTGCCAGCTCACCCTCAGGGGCGGTAGATCAGCCCCAGCATTTT.

About this clone itself: Additional DNA sequences in this sample encode the identical CDR3. The rearrangement uses TRBV9 and TRBJ1-5; D gene unclear. Germline loops: CDR1 SGDLS, CDR2 YYNGEE. Trimming removed 0 bases from V and 7 bases from J, with 5 bases in between. The CDR3 spans 12 residues. CDR3 DNA sequence: TGTGCCAGCAGCGTAGGGAACCAGCCCCAGCATTTT. Translated, it gives CASSVGNQPQHF.

V and J are TRBV5-1 and TRBJ1-3, with D possibly being TRBD1 (6 bases). The CDR3 contains 15 residues. The germline V and J ends were trimmed by 0 bases and 4 bases, with 11 bases remaining between them. CDR1 is SGHRS, CDR2 YFSETQ, per germline. CDR3 DNA: TGCGCCAGCAGCTTGGCCTCAGGGGAAGGAAACACCATATATTTT. Its translation is CASSLASGEGNTIYF.

The genes are TRBV10-1 and TRBJ2-1; the D is unclear. In germline, CDR1 is WNHNN, CDR2 SYGVQD (reference sequence). V was cut by 3 bases and J by 4 bases, with 7 bases left in between. CDR3 size: 13 residues. For the CDR3, the DNA is TGCGCCAGCAGTGAAGACTTTTACAATGAGCAGTTCTTC. This translates into CASSEDFYNEQFF.

The chain has TRBV7-2 and TRBJ1-3; D may be TRBD1 (6 bases). Germline V gives CDR1 SGHTA, CDR2 FQGNSA. Trimming stripped 2 bases from V and 0 bases from J, with 11 bases between. CDR3 length equals 16 residues. Here the CDR3 reads CASSLYAGDSGNTIYF. The CDR3 nucleotides read TGTGCCAGCAGCTTATATGCAGGGGACTCTGGAAACACCATATATTTT.

The V call is TRBV6-1, the J call TRBJ2-7; the D gene is possibly TRBD1 (5 bases). Germline values: CDR1 MNHNS, CDR2 SASEGT. This CDR3 is 14 amino acids long. Trimming took 5 bases from V and 2 from J, leaving 13 bases between them. CDR3 bases: TGTGCCAGCAGTCCCCGAGTGGGGCCCTACGAGCAGTACTTC. It yields the protein CASSPRVGPYEQYF.

The chain employs TRBV5-4 and TRBJ2-7, with a weak D call TRBD1 (6 bases). From germline, CDR1 is SGHNT and CDR2 YYREEE (reference sequence). The CDR3 has 13 amino acids. V was trimmed by 4 bases and J by 7 bases, leaving 15 bases between them. The CDR3 DNA is TGTGCCAGCAGCGACGCAGGGGCCGGAGAGCAGTACTTC. This encodes CASSDAGAGEQYF.

As concerns this clone: This specimen includes other DNA sequences encoding the same CDR3. The rearrangement joins TRBV28 to TRBJ1-5; D gene uncertain. The CDR3 totals 11 residues. V lost 4 bases and J lost 6, with 4 bases in between. Germline loops: CDR1 MDHEN, CDR2 SYDVKM. The CDR3 here is CASSSGQPQHF. The DNA for the CDR3 is TGTGCCAGCAGTTCTGGTCAGCCCCAGCATTTT.

This clone was detected a few times. The chain combines TRBV11-2 with TRBJ1-1; no clear D gene. V was cut by 1 base and J by 4 bases, with 13 bases left in between. Germline lookup yields CDR1 SGHAT and CDR2 FQNNGV. The CDR3 length is 15 residues. As DNA, the CDR3 is TGTGCCAGCAGCTTAGGCCGCACCGGTCCCACTGAAGCTTTCTTT. This translates into CASSLGRTGPTEAFF.

The rearrangement uses TRBV5-4 and TRBJ2-3; 13 nucleotides align to TRBD2. From germline, CDR1 is SGHNT and CDR2 YYREEE (reference sequence). This CDR3 is 18 amino acids long. V dropped 4 bases and J dropped 4; count of bases not matched to a gene: 12. As DNA, the CDR3 is TGTGCCAGCAGCCCGACCATTCAACTAGCGGGAGGGCCAGATACGCAGTATTTT. It codes for CASSPTIQLAGGPDTQYF.

This sequence joins TRBV27 and TRBJ1-4, with TRBD1 as a possible D gene (5 bases). The CDR3 is 16 amino acids. From germline, CDR1 is MNHEY and CDR2 SMNVEV (reference sequence). V was shortened by 7 bases and J by 4 bases, with 19 bases between the two germline ends. This chain's CDR3 is CASTQRGGGYNEKLFF. DNA for the CDR3: TGTGCCAGCACCCAACGAGGCGGGGGATATAATGAAAAACTGTTTTTT.

The chain employs TRBV5-1 and TRBJ2-5; D is perhaps TRBD2 (5 bases). The CDR3 loop spans 14 amino acids. Germline V CDR1 and CDR2: SGHRS, YFSETQ. Trimming removed 0 bases at V and 11 bases at J, with 17 bases between. The CDR3 sequence: CASSLASGYWEQYF. CDR3 bases: TGCGCCAGCAGCTTGGCGTCAGGATATTGGGAGCAGTACTTC.

This clone was counted only a few times. The chain employs TRBV18 and TRBJ1-4; unclear D gene. CDR1 is KGHSH and CDR2 is LQKENI in the germline V gene. V lost 5 bases to trimming and J lost 5 bases, with 6 bases between them. The CDR3 is made up of 12 amino acids. The CDR3 region is CASSRRNEKLFF. The CDR3 bases are TGTGCCAGCTCAAGGAGGAATGAAAAACTGTTTTTT.

The V gene is TRBV19, the J gene TRBJ2-4, with no clear D. The germline V gene has CDR1 LNHDA and CDR2 SQIVND (reference sequence). The CDR3 loop spans 13 amino acids. V lost 2 bases and J 5 bases, leaving 7 bases between the germline ends. The CDR3 sequence: CASSILGENIQYF. The CDR3 coding sequence is TGTGCCAGTAGTATATTGGGCGAAAACATTCAGTACTTC.